A single sample is the source of the 18 T cell receptor beta chains below, sequenced in a study of blood T cells in healthy people across ages. Sample-barcoded 5' priming and a J-beta primer mix drove a second PCR of about 6 to 12 cycles. TCRdb re-called the 5' RACE reads through MiXCR, storing one row per CDR3 protein. The sample carries 1.4 million to 1.5 million distinct CDR3 sequences, 40% to 50% recorded once. Material: blood. These receptors were obtained from a young woman in good health.

In this sample, this clonotype turned up a few times. This chain uses TRBV20-1 with TRBJ1-2; weak D call: TRBD1 (5 bases). Germline V lookup: CDR1 DFQATT, CDR2 SNEGSKA (reference sequence). V gave up 4 bases and J gave up 1 base, with 10 bases separating them. The CDR3 has 13 residues. The CDR3 region is CSAKGPNNYGYTF. The CDR3 nucleotides read TGCAGTGCTAAGGGACCGAATAACTATGGCTACACCTTC.

As concerns this clonotype: A junction end diverges from the germline sequence, so it may reflect a read error. The chain combines TRBV5-4 with TRBJ1-2; 7 bases are shared with TRBD1. CDR3 length equals 13 residues. Germline CDR1 SGHNT, CDR2 YYREEE (reference sequence). CDR3 sequence (DNA): TGTGCCAGCAGCTTTGGGACAGCTTATGGCTACATCTTC. Its translation is CASSFGTAYGYIF.

V is TRBV20-1 and J is TRBJ2-2; D tentatively reads TRBD1 or TRBD2 (5 bases each). Trimming removed 6 bases from V and 2 bases from J, with 10 bases in between. CDR3 length equals 13 residues. Germline V gives CDR1 DFQATT, CDR2 SNEGSKA (reference sequence). As DNA, the CDR3 is TGCAGTGCCAGGGAGACTAACACCGGGGAGCTGTTTTTT. This sequence encodes CSARETNTGELFF.

The chain has TRBV5-1 and TRBJ1-5; TRBD1 might be the D (5 bases). CDR1 is SGHRS and CDR2 is YFSETQ in the germline V gene. The CDR3 is 14 residues long. V was shortened by 0 bases and J by 8 bases, with 12 bases between the two germline ends. CDR3 DNA: TGCGCCAGCAGCTTGGAGCCAGGGCCCAAGCCCCAGCATTTT. Its translation is CASSLEPGPKPQHF. Full variable domain (missing parts from reference TRBV5-1 and TRBJ1-5): KAGVTQTPRYLIKTRGQQVTLSCSPISGHRSVSWYQQTPGQGLQFLFEYFSETQRNKGNFPGRFSGRQFSNSRSEMNVSTLELGDSALYLCASSLEPGPKPQHFGDGTRLSIL.

The chain joins TRBV20-1 to TRBJ2-4; 13 nucleotides line up with TRBD2. The DNA end is a closer match to TRBJ2-7, so the J assignment may be wrong. CDR1 is DFQATT and CDR2 is SNEGSKA in the germline V gene (reference sequence). The CDR3 has 15 residues. The CDR3 spells CSARSTSGRVYEQYF. The CDR3 nucleotides are TGCAGTGCTAGATCTACTAGCGGGAGGGTCTACGAGCAGTACTTC.

The chain links TRBV5-1 to TRBJ2-1; 10 bases are shared with TRBD1. The CDR3 loop spans 15 amino acids. The V gene's germline CDR1 is SGHRS and CDR2 YFSETQ. The V gene end was trimmed by 0 bases and the J gene end by 8 bases; junction bases not matched to a gene: 5. CDR3 sequence (DNA): TGCGCCAGCAGCTTGGGGGGACAGGGGAACGATGAGCAGTTCTTC. It specifies CASSLGGQGNDEQFF. Based on the CDR3 plus reference TRBV5-1 and TRBJ2-1, the full variable domain is KAGVTQTPRYLIKTRGQQVTLSCSPISGHRSVSWYQQTPGQGLQFLFEYFSETQRNKGNFPGRFSGRQFSNSRSEMNVSTLELGDSALYLCASSLGGQGNDEQFFGPGTRLTVL.

The chain has TRBV5-1 and TRBJ1-1; possible D gene TRBD1, 6 bases. The CDR3 contains 14 residues. V was clipped by 5 bases and J by 1 base, with 12 bases between them. Looked up from germline, CDR1 is SGHRS and CDR2 is YFSETQ. The CDR3 here is CASRGRGGNTEAFF. In DNA, the CDR3 is TGCGCCAGCAGGGGGAGAGGGGGGAACACTGAAGCTTTCTTT.

The chain uses TRBV6-6 and TRBJ2-7; the D gene is possibly TRBD1 (6 bases). Trimming shortened V by 3 bases and J by 0 bases, and 12 bases separated the two germline ends. This CDR3 is 15 amino acids long. CDR1 MNHNY and CDR2 SVGAGI come from the germline V gene (reference sequence). DNA for the CDR3: TGTGCCAGCAGTTATCAGGGGATCGCCTCCTACGAGCAGTACTTC. It codes for CASSYQGIASYEQYF.

J is TRBJ2-1 and V is TRBV7-3; TRBD2 agrees at 12 bases. CDR1 is SGHTA, CDR2 FQGTGA, per germline. The trim removed 3 bases at V and 7 bases at J, leaving 10 bases unmatched. The CDR3 runs to 17 residues. The chain's CDR3 is CASSLTSGLAGQNEQFF. The CDR3 nucleotides are TGTGCCAGCAGCTTGACATCCGGACTAGCGGGGCAGAATGAGCAGTTCTTC.

The chain carries TRBV6-1 and TRBJ2-1, with 13 bases fitting TRBD2. This CDR3 region has 15 residues. Germline V gives CDR1 MNHNS, CDR2 SASEGT. V shed 7 bases and J 8 bases; nucleotides not matched to a gene: 8. The CDR3 is CASTLLAGGPDEQFF. The CDR3 coding sequence is TGTGCCAGCACCCTACTAGCGGGAGGGCCCGATGAGCAGTTCTTC.

This clonotype was found a few times. The gene calls are TRBV27 and TRBJ1-1, with no clear D. CDR3 length: 15 residues. V lost 5 bases and J lost 0, with 13 bases in between. The germline V gene has CDR1 MNHEY and CDR2 SMNVEV (reference sequence). CDR3 amino acids: CASSPNPYLNTEAFF. CDR3 bases: TGTGCCAGCAGTCCAAACCCCTACCTGAACACTGAAGCTTTCTTT.

Only a few counts were recorded for this clonotype. This chain connects TRBV4-1 to TRBJ2-7; D is possibly TRBD1 or TRBD2 (6 bases each). This CDR3 spans 17 amino acids. Per the germline V gene, CDR1 is MGHRA and CDR2 is YSYEKL. Trimming cost V 2 bases and J 2 bases, with 19 bases left between them. CDR3 nucleotide sequence: TGCGCCAGCAGCCAATTTCCCCTAGGGGGGCTAACCTACGAGCAGTACTTC. This gives the protein CASSQFPLGGLTYEQYF.

A few counts support this clonotype. This chain connects TRBV20-1 to TRBJ1-6; a possible D gene is TRBD1 (5 bases). Between the trimmed V and J ends, which lost 5 bases and 7 bases, there was a span of 15 bases. The CDR3 covers 14 residues. Germline V gene data show CDR1 as DFQATT and CDR2 as SNEGSKA (reference sequence). CDR3 residues: CSAPRQGGNSPLHF. CDR3 DNA sequence: TGCAGTGCTCCTAGGCAGGGAGGAAATTCACCCCTCCACTTT.

This sequence joins TRBV6-6 and TRBJ2-4; D may be TRBD2 (6 bases). Trimming removed 3 bases from V and 2 bases from J, with 17 bases in between. The CDR3 loop spans 17 amino acids. The germline V gene encodes CDR1 MNHNY and CDR2 SVGAGI (reference sequence). The CDR3 region is CASSYPPGDGPKNIQYF. CDR3 DNA: TGTGCCAGCAGTTATCCCCCGGGAGACGGGCCCAAAAACATTCAGTACTTC.

The chain is built from TRBV7-9 and TRBJ2-7; D unresolved. Germline-derived CDR1 and CDR2 are SEHNR and FQNEAQ (reference sequence). Trimming left V 1 base short and J 2 bases short, with 9 bases between. The CDR3 contains 14 residues. The CDR3 sequence is CASSLGEFAYEQYF. CDR3 in DNA: TGTGCCAGCAGCTTAGGAGAATTCGCCTACGAGCAGTACTTC.

The rearrangement links TRBV4-2 to TRBJ1-4; D gene unclear. CDR1 and CDR2 (germline): LGHNA, YNFKEQ. V dropped 0 bases and J dropped 8 bases, with 10 bases sitting between them. The CDR3 extends over 14 amino acids. The CDR3 DNA reads as TGTGCCAGCAGCCAAGAATCCCCCCAGGAAAAACTGTTTTTT. Protein: CASSQESPQEKLFF.

The chain joins TRBV7-6 to TRBJ2-1; D not resolved. Germline-derived CDR1 and CDR2 are SGHVS and FNYEAQ. This CDR3 comprises 12 residues. The ends were cut back, 4 bases at V and 6 bases at J, with 7 bases in the middle. As DNA, the CDR3 is TGTGCCAGCAGCTCCGGATTCAATGAGCAGTTCTTC. It specifies CASSSGFNEQFF.

This clonotype was seen a handful of times. The chain is built from TRBV5-1 and TRBJ2-5, with D unresolved. V lost 0 bases and J 0 bases, leaving 6 bases between the germline ends. This CDR3 has 14 residues. Germline-derived CDR1 and CDR2 are SGHRS and YFSETQ. CDR3 nucleotides: TGCGCCAGCAGCTTGGTAACAAACCAAGAGACCCAGTACTTC. Amino acids: CASSLVTNQETQYF. Full variable domain (outside the CDR3, taken from reference TRBV5-1 and TRBJ2-5): KAGVTQTPRYLIKTRGQQVTLSCSPISGHRSVSWYQQTPGQGLQFLFEYFSETQRNKGNFPGRFSGRQFSNSRSEMNVSTLELGDSALYLCASSLVTNQETQYFGPGTRLLVL.